These 27 T cell receptor beta chains share one sample of origin, sequenced in a study of blood T cells in healthy people across ages. Next came a second PCR, run for about 6 to 12 cycles, which used a sample-barcoded 5' primer along with a J-beta primer mix. TCRdb recomputed calls from the 5' RACE reads with MiXCR, one row per CDR3 protein. The sample carries some 640,000 distinct CDR3 sequences, less than 35% recorded once. Sequencing was performed on blood. The receptors shown here come from a woman aged 80 or over in good health.

This clonotype was recorded many times. The V gene is TRBV20-1, the J gene TRBJ2-7; possible D gene TRBD1, 6 bases. Trimming took 8 bases from V and 3 from J, leaving 14 bases between them. This CDR3 spans 12 amino acids. Germline V gene sequence: CDR1 DFQATT, CDR2 SNEGSKA (reference sequence). The chain's CDR3 is CSTPQGFYEQYF. In nucleotides, the CDR3 is TGCAGTACCCCACAGGGATTCTACGAGCAGTACTTC.

This clonotype has more than one count but fewer than ten. The genes are TRBV28 and TRBJ1-4; D might be TRBD1 (6 bases). V shed 10 bases and J shed 8 bases, with 14 bases lying between them. The CDR3 extends over 12 amino acids. Per the germline V gene, CDR1 is MDHEN and CDR2 is SYDVKM. CDR3 in DNA: TGTGCCACCGTGACAGGTCGGGAAAAACTGTTTTTT. Its translation: CATVTGREKLFF.

The chain carries TRBV6-1 and TRBJ2-6, with a tentative D call TRBD1 (7 bases). Germline V gene sequence: CDR1 MNHNS, CDR2 SASEGT. The CDR3 is made up of 20 amino acids. V dropped 3 bases and J dropped 0 bases, with 21 bases sitting between them. CDR3 loop: CASSEAFRGRLTSGANVLTF. Written as DNA, the CDR3 is TGTGCCAGCAGTGAGGCCTTCAGGGGGAGGTTAACCTCTGGGGCCAACGTCCTGACTTTC.

To note about this clonotype: A much larger clonotype is one base distant, so this may be a read error. V gene TRBV10-3 combines with J gene TRBJ2-1; D is unresolved. The CDR3 is made up of 11 amino acids. CDR1 and CDR2 (germline): ENHRY, SYGVKD. CDR3 amino acids: CAINQYSEQFF. As DNA, the CDR3 is TGTGCCATCAACCAATACAGTGAGCAGTTCTTC.

Details on this clonotype: This may be a read error: a much more frequent sequence differs by one nucleotide. The chain carries TRBV9 and TRBJ2-1, with TRBD2 identical over 12 bases. With V trimmed by 3 bases and J by 13 bases, 8 bases remained unmatched. The CDR3 consists of 14 residues. CDR1 and CDR2 (germline): SGDLS, YYNGEE. DNA of the CDR3: TGTGCCAGCAGCGCTAGCGGGGGGGCGGAGACCCAGTTCTTC. Its translation is CASSASGGAETQFF.

About this clonotype itself: A much bigger clone sits one base away, suggesting this may be a read error. The chain couples TRBV5-1 to TRBJ2-5, with TRBD1 identical over 8 bases. This CDR3 contains 15 residues. CDR1 is SGHRS and CDR2 is YFSETQ in the germline V gene. V trimming: 2 bases; J trimming: 11 bases; junction bases outside the gene matches: 14. CDR3 region: CASSLWGQVNDEQYF. The CDR3 DNA follows: TGCGCCAGCAGCTTATGGGGACAGGTCAATGATGAGCAGTACTTC.

This clonotype was seen at least ten times. This CDR3 reads CASTSWGNEQFF. In DNA form, the CDR3 reads TGTGCCAGCACCTCCTGGGGTAATGAGCAGTTCTTC. The gene calls are TRBV6-1 and TRBJ2-1, with unresolved D. CDR1 is MNHNS and CDR2 is SASEGT in the germline V gene. Trimming cost V 7 bases and J 7 bases, with 11 bases left between them. The CDR3 has 12 amino acids.

This clonotype showed up just a few times. The chain combines TRBV7-8 with TRBJ2-2, with D tentatively TRBD2 (6 bases). CDR3 length: 15 residues. V shed 4 bases and J shed 2 bases, with 11 bases lying between them. The germline V gene has CDR1 SGHVS and CDR2 FQNEAQ. The CDR3 DNA follows: TGTGCCAGCAGCTCTCGACTAGGTAACACCGGGGAGCTGTTTTTT. This codes for CASSSRLGNTGELFF. Using reference TRBV7-8 and TRBJ2-2 for the parts outside the CDR3, the full variable domain is GAGVSQSPRYKVAKRGQDVALRCDPISGHVSLFWYQQALGQGPEFLTYFQNEAQLDKSGLPSDRFFAERPEGSVSTLKIQRTQQEDSAVYLCASSSRLGNTGELFFGEGSRLTVL.

V gene TRBV7-8 combines with J gene TRBJ2-5, with a tentative D call TRBD2 (7 bases). Looked up from germline, CDR1 is SGHVS and CDR2 is FQNEAQ. This CDR3 contains 16 residues. The V gene lost 1 base and the J gene lost 2 bases, with 14 bases spanning the gap. The CDR3 nucleotides are TGTGCCAGCAGCTTAGGTTTGGGGGGGGCACAAGAGACCCAGTACTTC. It specifies CASSLGLGGAQETQYF.

This clonotype was observed a few times. This chain uses TRBV12-3 or TRBV12-4 with TRBJ2-5; no clear D. V shed 6 bases and J shed 11 bases, with 13 bases lying between them. The CDR3 consists of 11 residues. This chain's CDR3 is CASRDWDEQYF. CDR3 DNA: TGTGCCAGCAGGGATTGGGATGAGCAGTACTTC.

Worth noting for this clonotype: A read error may be the cause here, since a much bigger clone is one base away. The chain links TRBV4-2 to TRBJ2-1; 9 positions match TRBD2. Germline CDR1 is LGHNA and CDR2 is YNFKEQ. This CDR3 region has 14 residues. The CDR3 sequence: CASRLAGGLNEQLF. DNA of the CDR3: TGTGCCAGCCGCCTGGCGGGGGGGCTTAATGAGCAGTTATTC.

A remark on this clonotype: A much larger clone lies one base from this, so it may be a read error. The chain recombines TRBV5-6 with TRBJ1-2; D is undetermined. Germline V gene sequence: CDR1 SGHDT, CDR2 YYEEEE. V lost 4 bases, J lost 9 bases, and 19 bases lay in between. The CDR3 spans 14 residues. CDR3 residues: CASSLGIRVDSYTF. The CDR3 DNA is TGTGCCAGCAGCCTTGGTATAAGGGTAGATAGCTACACCTTC.

This clonotype was found many times. This chain connects TRBV6-2 or TRBV6-3 to TRBJ2-1; TRBD1 might be the D (6 bases). This CDR3 region has 13 residues. Germline CDR1 MNHEY, CDR2 SVGEGT. Trimming cost V 4 bases and J 4 bases, with 8 bases left between them. CDR3 loop: CASSLRGYNEQFF. The CDR3 DNA sequence: TGTGCCAGCAGTTTAAGGGGGTACAATGAGCAGTTCTTC.

This clonotype was recorded many times. The rearrangement links TRBV3-1 to TRBJ2-3; 8 positions agree with TRBD2. The CDR3 is made up of 15 amino acids. The V gene's germline CDR1 is LGHDT and CDR2 YNNKEL (reference sequence). Trimming cost V 1 base and J 4 bases; bases outside gene matches: 4. CDR3 protein: CASSQGAGEADTQYF. In DNA form, the CDR3 reads TGTGCCAGCAGCCAAGGAGCGGGGGAGGCAGATACGCAGTATTTT.

This sequence joins TRBV7-2 and TRBJ1-4; D is unresolved. Germline V gives CDR1 SGHTA, CDR2 FQGNSA. V lost 0 bases to trimming and J lost 8 bases, with 10 bases between them. The CDR3 is made up of 14 amino acids. The CDR3 coding sequence is TGTGCCAGCAGCTTAGCTGGTGAGGGAGAAAAACTGTTTTTT. Amino acid sequence: CASSLAGEGEKLFF. Supplemented by reference TRBV7-2 and TRBJ1-4, the full variable domain reads GAGVSQSPSNKVTEKGKDVELRCDPISGHTALYWYRQSLGQGLEFLIYFQGNSAPDKSGLPSDRFSAERTGGSVSTLTIQRTQQEDSAVYLCASSLAGEGEKLFFGSGTQLSVL.

This clonotype was seen repeatedly, ten times or more. The CDR3 nucleotides are TGTGCCAGCAGCCAGGGCACAGACGAAGAGACCCAGTACTTC. It is translated as CASSQGTDEETQYF. The chain joins TRBV11-3 to TRBJ2-5; maybe TRBD1 (5 bases). The CDR3 is made up of 14 amino acids. CDR1 and CDR2 (germline): SGHNT, YENEEA. Trimming removed 5 bases from V and 3 bases from J, with 13 bases in between.

This clonotype was recorded many times. This could be a read error, since a much larger clone is one nucleotide away. The gene calls are TRBV9 and TRBJ2-5; D remains ambiguous. V was trimmed by 4 bases and J by 0 bases, leaving 13 bases between them. The CDR3 totals 15 residues. CDR1 SGDLS and CDR2 YYNGEE come from the germline V gene. CDR3 in DNA: TGTGCCAGCAGCCCCGGGTGCTCACACCAAGAGACCCAGTACTTC. Translation: CASSPGCSHQETQYF.

The chain has TRBV9 and TRBJ2-2, with unresolved D. Germline V gene lookup returns CDR1 SGDLS and CDR2 YYNGEE. The ends were cut back, 0 bases at V and 4 bases at J, with 10 bases in the middle. The CDR3 has 15 amino acids. For the CDR3, the DNA is TGTGCCAGCAGCGTAGCTACGAGAACCACCGGGGAGCTGTTTTTT. It specifies CASSVATRTTGELFF.

The rearrangement links TRBV6-1 to TRBJ1-1; D is unclear. Germline CDR1 reads MNHNS; CDR2 reads SASEGT. The ends were cut back, 4 bases at V and 5 bases at J, with 8 bases in the middle. This CDR3 comprises 12 residues. The CDR3 loop reads CASSGSITEAFF. CDR3 DNA sequence: TGTGCCAGCAGTGGAAGTATAACTGAAGCTTTCTTT.

The chain couples TRBV4-2 to TRBJ2-1; D call uncertain. The V gene's germline CDR1 is LGHNA and CDR2 YNFKEQ. The CDR3 covers 13 residues. V was cut by 4 bases and J by 9 bases, with 13 bases left in between. CDR3 residues: CASSPSTLGEQFF. In nucleotides, the CDR3 is TGTGCCAGCAGCCCCTCGACATTAGGTGAGCAGTTCTTC.

This clonotype was seen more than once but under ten times. This chain links TRBV5-4 with TRBJ2-2; 8 bases are shared with TRBD1. The CDR3 loop spans 15 amino acids. Germline-derived CDR1 and CDR2 are SGHNT and YYREEE (reference sequence). After removal of 0 bases from V and 5 bases from J, the junction contained 3 bases not matched to a gene. CDR3 protein: CASSLGTGITGELFF. The CDR3 bases are TGTGCCAGCAGCTTGGGGACAGGGATTACCGGGGAGCTGTTTTTT.

The table lists this clonotype with many counts. The V and J genes are TRBV30 and TRBJ2-7, with 8 bases matching TRBD1. V was pared by 4 bases and J by 2 bases, with 10 bases of the junction left unmatched. There are 15 residues in the CDR3. The germline CDR1 and CDR2 sequences are GTSNPN and SVGIG (reference sequence). The CDR3, as DNA: TGTGCCTGGACCGCTTCGGACAGGGCCACCTACGAGCAGTACTTC. This sequence encodes CAWTASDRATYEQYF.

Notes on this clonotype: This sequence may be a read error, since a much larger clone differs from it by one base. The chain recombines TRBV7-6 with TRBJ1-2; tentatively, D is TRBD1 (6 bases). Germline V gene data show CDR1 as SGHVS and CDR2 as FNYEAQ. The CDR3 totals 13 residues. The DNA for the CDR3 is TGTGCCAACAGCTTGTCAGGGGCCGTTGGCTACACCTTC. Translating gives CANSLSGAVGYTF.

This clonotype was recorded at least ten times. This sequence joins TRBV28 and TRBJ2-7, with 8 bases that match TRBD1. Unmatched junction bases numbered 9, after V lost 7 bases and J lost 4 bases. Germline assignment: CDR1 MDHEN and CDR2 SYDVKM. The CDR3 has 14 residues. CDR3 sequence reads: CASNPPGQAYEQYF. The DNA of the CDR3 is TGTGCCAGCAACCCACCGGGACAGGCTTACGAGCAGTACTTC.

This clonotype was found many times. This chain links TRBV18 with TRBJ1-2; no reliable D call. CDR3 length: 14 residues. CDR1 is KGHSH, CDR2 LQKENI, per germline. V lost 4 bases, J lost 4 bases, and 13 bases lay in between. CDR3 amino acids: CASSQGQEAYGYTF. The CDR3 bases are TGTGCCAGCTCACAAGGTCAGGAAGCCTATGGCTACACCTTC.

The chain couples TRBV4-1 to TRBJ1-2; D not resolved. CDR1 and CDR2 from the germline V gene are MGHRA and YSYEKL. Trimming took off 1 base at V and 5 bases at J, with 11 bases between the two ends. The CDR3 has 14 residues. CDR3 nucleotides: TGCGCCAGCAGCCAAGGGCCCGGGGAATATGGCTACACCTTC. This encodes CASSQGPGEYGYTF.

The chain uses TRBV7-6 and TRBJ1-2; a weak D match, TRBD1 (6 bases). Trimming left V 11 bases short and J 8 bases short, with 18 bases between. Germline lookup yields CDR1 SGHVS and CDR2 FNYEAQ. The CDR3 runs 12 residues. The CDR3 bases are TGTGCCGGGTATACAGGGACCTTCGGCTACACCTTC. Translation: CAGYTGTFGYTF.